This T cell receptor (beta chain) emerged from a study of Graves' ophthalmopathy and Graves' hyperthyroidism. This clonotype was picked up many times. RNA transcripts provided the template for amplifying TCR beta CDR3 regions. The library came from an HTBI-primed first-round RT-PCR and a second-round multiplex PCR. In TCRdb, the multiplex PCR reads were re-called with MiXCR into one record per CDR3 protein. The sample holds about 480,000 distinct CDR3 sequences, 14% seen once. This CDR3 is 17 amino acids long. Germline V gene sequence: CDR1 KGHDR, CDR2 SFDVKD. Trimming removed 0 bases from V and 5 bases from J; junction bases left unmatched: 7. Diagnoses were established from clinical symptoms, serum thyroxine, TRAb, thyroid ultrasound and orbital computed tomography.

The chain uses TRBV24-1 and TRBJ2-5, with TRBD1 identical over 11 bases. Specimen: blood. This clonotype was obtained from a woman in her thirties with Graves' ophthalmopathy. The CDR3 protein is CATSDLCWTGGRETQYF. CDR3 in DNA: TGTGCCACCAGTGATTTGTGTTGGACAGGGGGCAGGGAGACCCAGTACTTC.